A selection of T cell receptor beta chains follows, all from one sample in a study of blood T cells in healthy people across ages. TCRdb itself ran the 5' RACE reads through MiXCR, one entry per CDR3 protein. The sample lists roughly 1,100,000 distinct CDR3 sequences; about 25% were seen once. This sample was shared with a second study, whose subject was T cells of mothers and their children.

Sequenced: blood. The receptors originated from a girl aged 2 to 9 in good health. The CDR3 runs from the conserved cysteine through the conserved F or W. The order of the fields is CDR3 DNA, CDR3 protein, D gene, J gene, V gene, clone size. D genes are given only for firm matches. Clone size, where shown, is once, few, many, or a class for clones that have expanded.

TGCGCCAGCAGCCAAGATATAGTAATAGCGGGAGGTTCCTACGAGCAGTACTTC CASSQDIVIAGGSYEQYF TRBD2 TRBJ2-7 TRBV4-1 .
TGTGCCAGCAGCTCCCTACCTTTTACAGGGGAGGACTCTGGGGCCAACGTCCTGACTTTC CASSSLPFTGEDSGANVLTF . TRBJ2-6 TRBV11-2 .
TGCAGCGTTGGGGGACAGGGGAAGGATCAGCCCCAGCATTTT CSVGGQGKDQPQHF TRBD1 TRBJ1-5 TRBV29-1 .
TGTGCCAGCGTTGGGCGGGGCGGGGGGAATGAGCAGTTCTTC CASVGRGGGNEQFF TRBD2 TRBJ2-1 TRBV12-3/TRBV12-4 .
TGTGCCAGCAGCCAGGACGGCACCAATGAGCAGTTCTTC CASSQDGTNEQFF . TRBJ2-1 TRBV7-9 .
TGTGCCAGCAGCTTAGTCGGCAGGTACACTGAAGCTTTCTTT CASSLVGRYTEAFF . TRBJ1-1 TRBV7-9 .
TGCGCCAGCAGCCGAACAGCAAAAGACACCGGGGAGCTGTTTTTT CASSRTAKDTGELFF . TRBJ2-2 TRBV4-1 .
TGTGCCAGCAGCGTAGATCAAGGGAGAGCCTACGAGCAGTACTTC CASSVDQGRAYEQYF . TRBJ2-7 TRBV9 .
TGCAGTACGGACAGACAGAACACTGAAGCTTTCTTT CSTDRQNTEAFF . TRBJ1-1 TRBV20-1 .
TGTGCCAGCAGCTTAGCGTGGGGGCAGGCCTCCGCCGAGCAGTACTTC CASSLAWGQASAEQYF . TRBJ2-7 TRBV7-9 few
TGTGCCAGCAGCGGTCGGCTAGCGCTCTCCTACAATGAGCAGTTCTTC CASSGRLALSYNEQFF . TRBJ2-1 TRBV2 .
TGTGCCAGCAGCTTAAGTCCCCTTCGGGCTGAAGCTTTCTTT CASSLSPLRAEAFF . TRBJ1-1 TRBV7-3 few
TGTGCCAGCAGCTTAGCCTGGACTAAGGACGGCTACACCTTC CASSLAWTKDGYTF . TRBJ1-2 TRBV11-2 .
TGTGCCAGCAGCCAAGACGCAGGACAAGTGAAGGGCTACACCTTC CASSQDAGQVKGYTF . TRBJ1-2 TRBV14 .
TGTGCCAGCAGCTTACTCCCAAGCACAGATACGCAGTATTTT CASSLLPSTDTQYF . TRBJ2-3 TRBV7-3 few
TGTGCCAGCAGACCAGGACAGTTGAACTATGGCTACACCTTC CASRPGQLNYGYTF . TRBJ1-2 TRBV12-3/TRBV12-4 .
TGTGCCAGCAGCTTAGTGGGGAGTGTAGGCTCTGAAGCTTTCTTT CASSLVGSVGSEAFF . TRBJ1-1 TRBV7-3 .
TGTGCCACCAGTGATTTGGACTCAGCGGGGGGGTACACAGATACGCAGTATTTT CATSDLDSAGGYTDTQYF TRBD2 TRBJ2-3 TRBV24-1 few
TGCGCCAGCAGCCAAGGGTATAGCGGGGGGATTTCAGATACGCAGTATTTT CASSQGYSGGISDTQYF TRBD2 TRBJ2-3 TRBV4-3 .
TGCAGTTCGTCTACCCCAGACTCCTACGAGCAGTACTTC CSSSTPDSYEQYF . TRBJ2-7 TRBV20-1 few
TGTGCCATCAGTGAGTCAGGAGCGGGCGACACAGATACGCAGTATTTT CAISESGAGDTDTQYF . TRBJ2-3 TRBV10-3 .
TGTGCCAGCAGCCGTTGGACCGACCCTTCGGGGGGCAATGAGCAGTTCTTC CASSRWTDPSGGNEQFF TRBD2 TRBJ2-1 TRBV11-1 .
TGCAGTGCTAGAGATACGCCGCTTACCGGGGAGCTGTTTTTT CSARDTPLTGELFF . TRBJ2-2 TRBV20-1 few
TGTGCCAGCAGTTTAAGCCCTAACCAAGAGACCCAGTACTTC CASSLSPNQETQYF . TRBJ2-5 TRBV27 few
TGTGCCAGCAGCCCCGGGGGGGGCCTAATGAACACTGAAGCTTTCTTT CASSPGGGLMNTEAFF . TRBJ1-1 TRBV6-5 few
TGTGCCAGCACCGCGACGGCCAAAAACATTCAGTACTTC CASTATAKNIQYF . TRBJ2-4 TRBV12-3/TRBV12-4 .
TGCGTCAGCAGTGAGTCGGTCGGTCAGCCCCAACATTTT CVSSESVGQPQHF . TRBJ1-5 TRBV10-1 few
TGTACCAGCAGCTTGGGACTAGCGGCAACGCAAGAGACCCAGTACTTC CTSSLGLAATQETQYF TRBD2 TRBJ2-5 TRBV7-2 .
TGCAGTGCTAGAGATCGGAGCGGTTATGGGTACAATGAGCAGTTCTTC CSARDRSGYGYNEQFF . TRBJ2-1 TRBV20-1 .